The T cell receptor beta chain under discussion was sequenced for a study of blood T cell repertoires in COVID-19. Study details: Samples of COVID-19 (acute and convalescent) were obtained from the United States, Italy and Spain. In each case, the material was cDNA or gDNA derived from T cells, B-cell-depleted T cells, or PBMCs.

J gave up 4 bases and V 6 bases, and 11 bases lay outside the gene matches. The CDR3 is made up of 17 amino acids. From germline, CDR1 is MGHDK and CDR2 SYGVNS. Authors' processing steps: Amplification of reference gene primers provided the estimated nucleated cell counts. TCRdb keeps only in-frame clones here, not all; method: immunoSEQ multiplex PCR. Clone size and the V and J calls come from that table; the DNA yielded D and trimming. This repertoire shows approximately 65,000 clones, roughly 84% found once; its top ten account for approximately 4.1%. The origin of this receptor is a man aged 50 or older with acute or convalescent COVID-19. The sequenced material came from peripheral blood. This chain connects TRBV25-1 to TRBJ2-3, with 12 bases that match TRBD2. This CDR3 reads CASRDRLAGVWADTQYF. CDR3 nucleotides: TGTGCCAGCAGGGATCGACTAGCGGGAGTTTGGGCAGATACGCAGTATTTT. The full variable domain, its missing parts supplied by reference TRBV25-1 and TRBJ2-3, is EADIYQTPRYLVIGTGKKITLECSQTMGHDKMYWYQQDPGMELHLIHYSYGVNSTEKGDLSSESTVSRIRTEHFPLTLESARPSHTSQYLCASRDRLAGVWADTQYFGPGTRLTVL.